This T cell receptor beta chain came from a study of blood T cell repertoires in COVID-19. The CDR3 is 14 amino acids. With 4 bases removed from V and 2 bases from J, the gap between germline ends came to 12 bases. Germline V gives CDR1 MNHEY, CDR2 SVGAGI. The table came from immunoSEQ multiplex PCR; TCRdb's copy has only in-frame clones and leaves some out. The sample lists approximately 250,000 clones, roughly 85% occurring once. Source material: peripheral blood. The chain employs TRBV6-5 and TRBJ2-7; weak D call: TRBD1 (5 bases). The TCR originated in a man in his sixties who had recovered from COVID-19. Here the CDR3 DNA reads TGTGCCAGCAGTTTTTTGACAGATACCTACGAGCAGTACTTC. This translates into CASSFLTDTYEQYF.